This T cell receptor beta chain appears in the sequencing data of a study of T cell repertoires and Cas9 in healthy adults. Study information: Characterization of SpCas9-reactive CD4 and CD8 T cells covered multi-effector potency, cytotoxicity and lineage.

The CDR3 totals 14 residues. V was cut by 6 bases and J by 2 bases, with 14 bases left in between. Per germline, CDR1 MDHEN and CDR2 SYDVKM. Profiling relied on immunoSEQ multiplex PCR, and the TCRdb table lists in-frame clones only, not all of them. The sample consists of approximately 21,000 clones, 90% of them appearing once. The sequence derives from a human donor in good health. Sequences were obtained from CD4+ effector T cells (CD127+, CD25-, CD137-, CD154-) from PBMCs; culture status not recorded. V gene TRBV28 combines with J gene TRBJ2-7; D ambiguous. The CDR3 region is CASSPARFTYEQYF. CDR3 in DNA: TGTGCCAGCAGCCCTGCCAGGTTCACCTACGAGCAGTACTTC. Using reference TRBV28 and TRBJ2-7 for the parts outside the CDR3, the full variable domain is DVKVTQSSRYLVKRTGEKVFLECVQDMDHENMFWYRQDPGLGLRLIYFSYDVKMKEKGDIPEGYSVSREKKERFSLILESASTNQTSMYLCASSPARFTYEQYFGPGTRLTVT.